This T cell receptor (beta chain) appears in the sequencing data of a study of OX40 agonist ivuxolimab in advanced cancers. Measured with immunoSEQ multiplex PCR; TCRdb has only the in-frame clones, and not every one. The sample lists tens of thousands of clones, about nine tenths occurring once. Trimming cost V 5 bases and J 1 base, with 11 bases left between them. Germline V gene data show CDR1 as SEHNR and CDR2 as FQNEAQ (reference sequence). The CDR3 runs 14 residues. V and J are TRBV7-9 and TRBJ1-1; no clear D. This receptor was obtained from an adult with an advanced solid tumor such as melanoma, head and neck, liver or kidney cancer. This specimen was CD4+ or CD8+ T cells sorted from blood, taken in a trial of the OX40 agonist ivuxolimab. The CDR3 is CASSRGRENTEAFF. CDR3 nucleotides: TGTGCCAGCAGCCGAGGACGGGAGAACACTGAAGCTTTCTTT. The full variable domain, completed using reference TRBV7-9 and TRBJ1-1, is DTGVSQNPRHKITKRGQNVTFRCDPISEHNRLYWYRQTLGQGPEFLTYFQNEAQLEKSRLLSDRFSAERPKGSFSTLEIQRTEQGDSAMYLCASSRGRENTEAFFGQGTRLTVV.